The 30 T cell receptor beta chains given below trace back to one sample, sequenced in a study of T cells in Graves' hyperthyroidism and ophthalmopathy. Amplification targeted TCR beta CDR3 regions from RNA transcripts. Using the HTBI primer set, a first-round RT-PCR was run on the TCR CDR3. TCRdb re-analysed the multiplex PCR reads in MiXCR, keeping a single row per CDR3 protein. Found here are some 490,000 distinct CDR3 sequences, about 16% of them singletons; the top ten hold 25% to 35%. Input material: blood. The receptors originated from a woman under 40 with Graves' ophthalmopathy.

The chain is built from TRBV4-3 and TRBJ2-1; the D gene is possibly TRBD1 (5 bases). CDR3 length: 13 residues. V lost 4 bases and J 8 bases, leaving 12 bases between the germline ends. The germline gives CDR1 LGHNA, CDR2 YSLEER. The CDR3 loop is CASSPQLGHEQFF. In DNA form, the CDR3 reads TGCGCCAGCAGCCCCCAGTTGGGGCATGAGCAGTTCTTC.

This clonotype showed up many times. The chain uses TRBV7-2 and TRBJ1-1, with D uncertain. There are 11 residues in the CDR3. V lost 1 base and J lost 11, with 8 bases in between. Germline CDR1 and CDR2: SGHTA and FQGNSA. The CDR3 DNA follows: TGTGCCAGCAGCTTAGGCGTAGGGGCTTTCTTT. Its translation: CASSLGVGAFF. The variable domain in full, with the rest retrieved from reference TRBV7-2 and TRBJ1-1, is GAGVSQSPSNKVTEKGKDVELRCDPISGHTALYWYRQSLGQGLEFLIYFQGNSAPDKSGLPSDRFSAERTGGSVSTLTIQRTQQEDSAVYLCASSLGVGAFFGQGTRLTVV.

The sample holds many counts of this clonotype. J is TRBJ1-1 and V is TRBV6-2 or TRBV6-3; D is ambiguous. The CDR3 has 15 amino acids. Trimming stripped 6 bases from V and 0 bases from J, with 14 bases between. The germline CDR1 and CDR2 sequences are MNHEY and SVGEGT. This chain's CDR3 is CASRPSGAVNTEAFF. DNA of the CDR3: TGTGCCAGCAGACCTTCGGGAGCGGTGAACACTGAAGCTTTCTTT.

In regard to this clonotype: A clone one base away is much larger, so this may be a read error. As DNA, the CDR3 is TGTGCCATCAGCGCCTCGGCTAGCGGGTCCTACGAGCAGCACTTC. Its translation: CAISASASGSYEQHF. The chain combines TRBV10-3 with TRBJ2-7; 8 bases match TRBD2. The length of the CDR3 is 15 residues. CDR1 and CDR2 (germline): ENHRY, SYGVKD.

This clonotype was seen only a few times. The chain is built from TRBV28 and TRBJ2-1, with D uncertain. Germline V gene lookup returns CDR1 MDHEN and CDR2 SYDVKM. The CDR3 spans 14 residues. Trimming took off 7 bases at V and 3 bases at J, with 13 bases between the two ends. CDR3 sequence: CASILPEDYNEQFF. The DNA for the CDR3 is TGTGCCAGCATCCTTCCCGAGGACTACAATGAGCAGTTCTTC.

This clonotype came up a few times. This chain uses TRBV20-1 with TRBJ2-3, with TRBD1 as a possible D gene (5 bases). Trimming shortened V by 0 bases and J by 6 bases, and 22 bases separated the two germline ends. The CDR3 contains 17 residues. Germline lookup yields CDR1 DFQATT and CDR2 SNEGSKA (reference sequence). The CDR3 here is CSARDPAGKGHTDTQYF. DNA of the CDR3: TGCAGTGCTAGAGATCCAGCAGGGAAGGGCCACACCGATACGCAGTATTTT.

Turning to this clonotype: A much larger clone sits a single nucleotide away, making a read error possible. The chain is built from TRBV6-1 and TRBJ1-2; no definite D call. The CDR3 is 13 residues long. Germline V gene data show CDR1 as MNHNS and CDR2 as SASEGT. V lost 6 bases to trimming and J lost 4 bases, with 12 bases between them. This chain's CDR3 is CASSVTAPYGYTF. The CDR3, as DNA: TGTGCCAGCAGCGTAACCGCCCCCTATGGCTACACCTTC.

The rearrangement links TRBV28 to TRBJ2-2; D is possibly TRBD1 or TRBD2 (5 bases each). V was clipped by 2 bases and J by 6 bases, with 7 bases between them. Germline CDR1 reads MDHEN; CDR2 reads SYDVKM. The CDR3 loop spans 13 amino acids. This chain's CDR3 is CASSLGGPGELFF. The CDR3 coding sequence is TGTGCCAGCAGTTTAGGGGGACCCGGGGAGCTGTTTTTT.

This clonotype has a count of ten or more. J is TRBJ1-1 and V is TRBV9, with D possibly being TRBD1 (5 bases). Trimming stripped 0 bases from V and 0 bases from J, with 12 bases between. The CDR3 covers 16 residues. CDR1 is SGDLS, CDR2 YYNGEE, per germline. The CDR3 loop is CASSVGNAGVNTEAFF. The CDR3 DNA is TGTGCCAGCAGCGTAGGAAATGCGGGGGTGAACACTGAAGCTTTCTTT.

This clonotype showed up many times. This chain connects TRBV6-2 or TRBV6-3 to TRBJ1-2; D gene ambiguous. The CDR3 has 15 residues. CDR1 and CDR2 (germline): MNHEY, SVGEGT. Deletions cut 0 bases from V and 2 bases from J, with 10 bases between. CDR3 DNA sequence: TGTGCCAGCAGTTACTCCGCCCGGATGAACTATGGCTACACCTTC. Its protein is CASSYSARMNYGYTF.

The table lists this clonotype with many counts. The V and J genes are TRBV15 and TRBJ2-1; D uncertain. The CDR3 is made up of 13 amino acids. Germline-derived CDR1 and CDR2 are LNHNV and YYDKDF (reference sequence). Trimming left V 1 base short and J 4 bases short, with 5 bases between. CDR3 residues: CATSRGIYNEQFF. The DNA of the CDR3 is TGTGCCACCAGCAGAGGCATATACAATGAGCAGTTCTTC.

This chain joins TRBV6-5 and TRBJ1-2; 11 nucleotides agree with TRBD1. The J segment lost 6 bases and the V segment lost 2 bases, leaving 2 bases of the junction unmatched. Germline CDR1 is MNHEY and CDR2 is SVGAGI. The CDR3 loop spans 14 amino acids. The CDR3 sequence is CASSYGQGANGYTF. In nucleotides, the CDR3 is TGTGCCAGCAGTTACGGACAGGGGGCAAATGGCTACACCTTC.

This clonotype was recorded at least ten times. This chain's CDR3 is CASSPPLGSNEQFF. CDR3 in DNA: TGCGCCAGCAGCCCCCCGTTGGGGAGTAATGAGCAGTTCTTC. The V call is TRBV5-1, the J call TRBJ2-1; weak D call: TRBD2 (5 bases). V lost 4 bases, J lost 7 bases, and 15 bases lay in between. The CDR3 totals 14 residues. The germline V gene encodes CDR1 SGHRS and CDR2 YFSETQ.

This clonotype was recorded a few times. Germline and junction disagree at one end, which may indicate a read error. Here the CDR3 DNA reads TGTGCCAGCGGTTTTGGGGGTCAGACTAATGAAAAACTGTTTTTT. Translation gives CASGFGGQTNEKLFF. This chain uses TRBV28 with TRBJ1-4, with D possibly matching TRBD1 (5 bases). The CDR3 covers 15 residues. The germline CDR1 and CDR2 sequences are MDHEN and SYDVKM.

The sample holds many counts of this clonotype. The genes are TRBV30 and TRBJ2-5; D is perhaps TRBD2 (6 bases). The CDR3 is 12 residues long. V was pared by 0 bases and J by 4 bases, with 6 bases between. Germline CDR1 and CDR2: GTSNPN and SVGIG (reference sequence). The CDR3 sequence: CAWSVGGETQYF. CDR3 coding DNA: TGTGCCTGGAGTGTGGGAGGAGAGACCCAGTACTTC.

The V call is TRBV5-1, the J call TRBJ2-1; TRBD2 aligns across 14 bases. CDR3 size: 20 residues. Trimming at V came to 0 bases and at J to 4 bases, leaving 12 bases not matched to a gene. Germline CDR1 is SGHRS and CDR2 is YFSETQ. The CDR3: CASSLDPTSGRADSYNEQFF. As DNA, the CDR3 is TGCGCCAGCAGCTTGGACCCGACTAGCGGGAGGGCCGACAGTTACAATGAGCAGTTCTTC.

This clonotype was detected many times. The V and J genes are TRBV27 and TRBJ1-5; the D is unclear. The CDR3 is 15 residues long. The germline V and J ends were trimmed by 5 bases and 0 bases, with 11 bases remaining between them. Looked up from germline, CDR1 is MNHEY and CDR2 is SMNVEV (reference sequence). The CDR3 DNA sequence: TGTGCCAGCAGTGATAATCCTTATAGCAATCAGCCCCAGCATTTT. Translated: CASSDNPYSNQPQHF.

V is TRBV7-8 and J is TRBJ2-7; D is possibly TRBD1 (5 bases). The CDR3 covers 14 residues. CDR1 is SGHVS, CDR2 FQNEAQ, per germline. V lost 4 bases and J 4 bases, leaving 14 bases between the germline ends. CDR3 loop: CASSYGRVSYEQYF. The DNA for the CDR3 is TGTGCCAGCAGCTATGGCAGGGTCAGTTACGAGCAGTACTTC. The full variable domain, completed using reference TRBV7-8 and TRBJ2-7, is GAGVSQSPRYKVAKRGQDVALRCDPISGHVSLFWYQQALGQGPEFLTYFQNEAQLDKSGLPSDRFFAERPEGSVSTLKIQRTQQEDSAVYLCASSYGRVSYEQYFGPGTRLTVT.

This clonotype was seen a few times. The CDR3 loop reads CASRVDHRNGNTIYF. The CDR3 DNA reads TGTGCCAGCCGAGTCGACCACCGTAATGGAAACACCATATATTTT. The genes are TRBV5-5 and TRBJ1-3; D unclear. Germline V gene lookup returns CDR1 SGHKS and CDR2 YYEKEE (reference sequence). Trimming removed 7 bases at V and 3 bases at J, with 17 bases between. This CDR3 contains 15 residues.

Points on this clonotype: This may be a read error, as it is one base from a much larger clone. This CDR3 is CASSQQGEEKLFF. CDR3 DNA sequence: TGCGCCAGCAGCCAACAGGGGGAGGAAAAACTGTTTTTT. This chain connects TRBV5-1 to TRBJ1-4; TRBD1 matches at 8 bases. V trimming: 4 bases; J trimming: 8 bases; junction bases outside the gene matches: 4. The CDR3 has 13 amino acids. In germline, CDR1 is SGHRS, CDR2 YFSETQ. Full variable domain (missing parts from reference TRBV5-1 and TRBJ1-4): KAGVTQTPRYLIKTRGQQVTLSCSPISGHRSVSWYQQTPGQGLQFLFEYFSETQRNKGNFPGRFSGRQFSNSRSEMNVSTLELGDSALYLCASSQQGEEKLFFGSGTQLSVL.

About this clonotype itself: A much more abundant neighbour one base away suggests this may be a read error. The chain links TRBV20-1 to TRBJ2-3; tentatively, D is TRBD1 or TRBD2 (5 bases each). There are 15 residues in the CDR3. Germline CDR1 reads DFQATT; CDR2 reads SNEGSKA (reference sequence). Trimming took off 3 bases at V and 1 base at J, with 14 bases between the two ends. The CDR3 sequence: CSASNLSGRTDTQYF. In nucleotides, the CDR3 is TGCAGTGCTAGCAACCTATCGGGACGCACAGATACGCAGTATTTT.

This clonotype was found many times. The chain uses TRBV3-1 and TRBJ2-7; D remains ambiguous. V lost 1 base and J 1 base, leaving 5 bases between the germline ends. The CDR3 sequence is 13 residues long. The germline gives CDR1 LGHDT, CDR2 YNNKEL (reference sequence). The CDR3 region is CASSQVESYEQYF. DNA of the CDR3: TGTGCCAGCAGCCAAGTGGAATCCTACGAGCAGTACTTC.

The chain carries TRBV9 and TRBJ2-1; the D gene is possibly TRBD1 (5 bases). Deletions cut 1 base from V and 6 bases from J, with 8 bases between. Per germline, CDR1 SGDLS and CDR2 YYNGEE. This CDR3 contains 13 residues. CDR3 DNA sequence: TGTGCCAGCAGCGTAACGACAGCCAATGAGCAGTTCTTC. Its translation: CASSVTTANEQFF.

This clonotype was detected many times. CDR3 DNA sequence: TGTGCCAGCAGTGATTTGGAGTGGGCCCCCTACGAGCAGTACTTC. The encoded protein is CASSDLEWAPYEQYF. The chain is built from TRBV2 and TRBJ2-7; no reliable D call. Trimming cost V 3 bases and J 2 bases, with 14 bases left between them. The germline CDR1 and CDR2 sequences are SNHLY and FYNNEI. There are 15 residues in the CDR3.

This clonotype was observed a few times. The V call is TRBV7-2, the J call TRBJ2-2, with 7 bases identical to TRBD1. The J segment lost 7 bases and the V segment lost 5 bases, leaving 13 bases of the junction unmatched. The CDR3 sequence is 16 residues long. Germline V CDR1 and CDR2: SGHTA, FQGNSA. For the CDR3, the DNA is TGTGCCAGCAGCCCCACAGGGGATAGGGTGTACGGGGAGCTGTTTTTT. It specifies CASSPTGDRVYGELFF.

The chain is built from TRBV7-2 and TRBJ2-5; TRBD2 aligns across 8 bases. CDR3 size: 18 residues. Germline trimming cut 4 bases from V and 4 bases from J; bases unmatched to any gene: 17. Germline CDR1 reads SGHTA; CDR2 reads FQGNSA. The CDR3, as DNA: TGTGCCAGCAGCTGCGGGGGGCCGAGAGGGCCATTGGGAGAGACCCAGTACTTC. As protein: CASSCGGPRGPLGETQYF.

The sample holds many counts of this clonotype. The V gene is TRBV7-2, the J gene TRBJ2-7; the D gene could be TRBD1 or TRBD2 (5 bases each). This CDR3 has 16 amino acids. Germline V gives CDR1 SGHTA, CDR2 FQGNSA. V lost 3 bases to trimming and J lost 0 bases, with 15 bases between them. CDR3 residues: CASSFIPGPNSYEQYF. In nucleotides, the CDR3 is TGTGCCAGCAGCTTCATTCCGGGACCTAACTCCTACGAGCAGTACTTC. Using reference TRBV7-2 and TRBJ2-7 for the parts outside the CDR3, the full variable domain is GAGVSQSPSNKVTEKGKDVELRCDPISGHTALYWYRQSLGQGLEFLIYFQGNSAPDKSGLPSDRFSAERTGGSVSTLTIQRTQQEDSAVYLCASSFIPGPNSYEQYFGPGTRLTVT.

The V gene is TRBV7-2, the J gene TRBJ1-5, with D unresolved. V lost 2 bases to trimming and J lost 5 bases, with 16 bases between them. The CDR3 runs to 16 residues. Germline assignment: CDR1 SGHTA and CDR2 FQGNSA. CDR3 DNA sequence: TGTGCCAGCAGCTTATTCTATAGGGTAGGCGATCAGCCCCAGCATTTT. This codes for CASSLFYRVGDQPQHF.

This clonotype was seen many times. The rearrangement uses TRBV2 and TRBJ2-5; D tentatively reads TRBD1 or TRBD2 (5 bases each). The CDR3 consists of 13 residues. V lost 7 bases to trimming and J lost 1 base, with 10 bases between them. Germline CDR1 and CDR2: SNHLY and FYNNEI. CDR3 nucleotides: TGTGCCAGCATGAGGGGCCTCCAAGAGACCCAGTACTTC. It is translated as CASMRGLQETQYF.

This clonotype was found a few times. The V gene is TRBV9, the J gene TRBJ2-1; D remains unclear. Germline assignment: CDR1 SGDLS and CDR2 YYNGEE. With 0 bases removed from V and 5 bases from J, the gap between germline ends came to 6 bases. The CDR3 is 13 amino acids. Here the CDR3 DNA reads TGTGCCAGCAGCGTAGCCGTCAACAATGAGCAGTTCTTC. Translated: CASSVAVNNEQFF.